Sequencing of this T cell receptor beta chain was carried out in a study of graft-versus-host responses after intestinal transplantation. Study information: The recipients all started with anti-thymocyte globulin induction and then took tacrolimus and steroids for 2 to 3 years. Whole-study results and caveats: Some patients had graft-donor T cell macrochimerism, and their allografts showed high graft-versus-host to host-versus-graft clonal ratios. Some GvH clones appeared in ileal mucosa or blood before recipient bone marrow.

Graft-derived tissue was subjected to processing to liberate intraepithelial and lamina propria lymphocytes. This clone was counted a few times. Its antigen is undetermined. CDR1 and CDR2 from the germline V gene are MNHEY and SVGAGI. The CDR3 is 12 amino acids. V gave up 4 bases and J gave up 4 bases, with 7 bases separating them. Profiled with immunoSEQ multiplex PCR; TCRdb holds only in-frame clones, not every one. Of over 7,500 clones detected, approximately 77% appear once; the ten largest clones hold 20% to 25%. The receptor comes from a human patient who received an intestinal transplant, so some T cells may come from the graft donor. This chain joins TRBV6-5 and TRBJ2-5; D is undetermined. Here the sequenced sample was ileum tissue, taken about 430 days after intestinal transplantation. Here the CDR3 reads CASSSVGETQYF. CDR3 nucleotides: TGTGCCAGCAGTTCGGTGGGAGAGACCCAGTACTTC.